This TCR beta chain appears in the sequencing data of a study of blood T cell repertoires in COVID-19. Symptom resolution, clearance, or two negative PCRs marked the recovered donors of Cohort 3. The data were produced by immunoSEQ multiplex PCR, yet TCRdb's version contains in-frame clones alone and is incomplete. The table lists 200,000 to 250,000 clones, around 90% of them singletons. The germline V gene encodes CDR1 GTSNPN and CDR2 SVGIG (reference sequence). The CDR3 totals 13 residues. Deletions cut 2 bases from V and 6 bases from J, with 12 bases between. The V gene is TRBV30, the J gene TRBJ2-3; perhaps TRBD2 as D (6 bases). This clonotype was obtained from a man younger than 45 who had recovered from COVID-19. The source material was PBMCs or T cells enriched from blood (not recorded which). The CDR3 spells CAWSLTSGDTQYF. The CDR3 nucleotides read TGTGCCTGGAGTTTGACTAGTGGCGATACGCAGTATTTT.